This T cell receptor (beta chain) was retrieved from a study of blood T cell repertoires in COVID-19. Overall study context: PBMCs, B-cell-depleted T cells, or T cells provided the cDNA or gDNA that made up the material.

Germline V lookup: CDR1 SEHNR, CDR2 FQNEAQ (reference sequence). With 4 bases removed from V and 7 bases from J, the gap between germline ends came to 8 bases. There are 11 residues in the CDR3. This table comes from immunoSEQ multiplex PCR, and its TCRdb copy is limited to in-frame clones, with some not included. The sample consists of about 250,000 clones, roughly 88% of them appearing once. The receptor was derived from a woman aged 25 to 45 with COVID-19, enrolled during active disease. The rearrangement uses TRBV7-9 and TRBJ2-7; no definite D call. Sequencing was carried out using peripheral blood. CDR3 DNA: TGTGCCAGCAGCTGGGCTTTGGAGCAGTACTTC. Its protein product is CASSWALEQYF.